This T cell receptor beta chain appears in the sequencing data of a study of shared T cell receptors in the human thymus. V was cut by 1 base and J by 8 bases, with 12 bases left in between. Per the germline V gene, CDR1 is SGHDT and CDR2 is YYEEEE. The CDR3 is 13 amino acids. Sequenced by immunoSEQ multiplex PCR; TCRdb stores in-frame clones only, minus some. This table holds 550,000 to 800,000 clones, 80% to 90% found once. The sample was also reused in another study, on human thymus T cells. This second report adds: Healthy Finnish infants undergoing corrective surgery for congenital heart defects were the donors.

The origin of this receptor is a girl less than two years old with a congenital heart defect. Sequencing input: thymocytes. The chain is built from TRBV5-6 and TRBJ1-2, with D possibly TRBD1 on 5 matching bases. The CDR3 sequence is CASSLWQGRGYTF. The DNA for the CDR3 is TGTGCCAGCAGCTTGTGGCAGGGCCGGGGCTACACCTTC.